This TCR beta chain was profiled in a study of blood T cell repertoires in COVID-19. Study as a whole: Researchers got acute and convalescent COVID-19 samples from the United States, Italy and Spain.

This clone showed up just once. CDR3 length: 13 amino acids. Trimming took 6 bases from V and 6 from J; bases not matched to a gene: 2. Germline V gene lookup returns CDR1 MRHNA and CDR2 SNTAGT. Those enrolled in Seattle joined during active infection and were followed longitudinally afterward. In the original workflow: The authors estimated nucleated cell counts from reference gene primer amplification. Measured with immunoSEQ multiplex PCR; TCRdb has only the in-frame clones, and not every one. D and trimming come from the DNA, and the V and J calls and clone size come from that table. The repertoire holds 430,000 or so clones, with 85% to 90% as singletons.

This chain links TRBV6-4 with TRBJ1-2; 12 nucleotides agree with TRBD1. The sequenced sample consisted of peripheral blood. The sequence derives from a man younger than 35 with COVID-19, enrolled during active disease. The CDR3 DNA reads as TGTGCCAGCAGGGGACAGGGGGCAAATGGCTACACCTTC. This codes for CASRGQGANGYTF.